Sequencing of this T cell receptor (beta chain) was carried out in a study of chemoradiotherapy in HPV16-positive cancers. Study-level points and caveats: HPV-responsive T-cell expansion during chemoradiotherapy was linked to improved recurrence-free survival in HPV16-positive patients.

This clone came up once. Its antigen is still unknown. Produced via immunoSEQ multiplex PCR; TCRdb's table is partial and in-frame only. The table lists approximately 7,000 clones, less than 85% of them singletons. J lost 9 bases, V lost 6 bases, and 5 bases had no gene match. In germline, CDR1 is WNHNN, CDR2 SYGVQD (reference sequence). The CDR3 is 12 residues long. V usage is TRBV10-1 and J usage is TRBJ1-3; 7 nucleotides match TRBD1. This receptor was identified in a human donor with HPV-associated anogenital cancer. The specimen comprised tumor tissue, sampled from a patient who underwent chemoradiotherapy. In nucleotides, the CDR3 is TGCGCCAGCAGCAGGGACAGAGGCACCATATATTTT. It encodes CASSRDRGTIYF.